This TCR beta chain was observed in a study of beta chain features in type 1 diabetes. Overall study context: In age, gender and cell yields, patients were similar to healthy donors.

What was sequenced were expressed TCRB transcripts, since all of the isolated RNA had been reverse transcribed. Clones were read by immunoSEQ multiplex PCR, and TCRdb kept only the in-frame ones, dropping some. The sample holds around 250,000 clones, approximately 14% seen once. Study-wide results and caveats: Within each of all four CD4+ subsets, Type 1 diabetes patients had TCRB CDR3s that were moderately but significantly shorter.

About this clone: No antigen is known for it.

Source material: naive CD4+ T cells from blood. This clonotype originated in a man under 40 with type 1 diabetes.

The CDR3 DNA follows: TGTGCCAGCAGTGAAAAGGTGGGCAGGGGTGAGTCCTACGAGCAGTACTTC. It translates to CASSEKVGRGESYEQYF. The chain links TRBV7-9 to TRBJ2-7; possible D gene TRBD1, 6 bases. Germline CDR1 reads SEHNR; CDR2 reads FQNEAQ (reference sequence). There are 17 residues in the CDR3. Between the trimmed V and J ends, which lost 6 bases and 1 base, there was a span of 22 bases.